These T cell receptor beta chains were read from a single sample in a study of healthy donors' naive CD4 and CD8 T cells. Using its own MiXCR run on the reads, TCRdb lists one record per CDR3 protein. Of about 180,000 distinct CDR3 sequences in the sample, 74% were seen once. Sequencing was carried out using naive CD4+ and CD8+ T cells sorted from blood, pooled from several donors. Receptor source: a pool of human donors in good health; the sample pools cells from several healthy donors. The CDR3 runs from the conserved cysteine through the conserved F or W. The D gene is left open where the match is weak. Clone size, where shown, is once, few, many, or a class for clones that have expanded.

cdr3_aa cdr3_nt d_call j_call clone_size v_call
CASSRPGTGLYDEQFF TGTGCCAGCAGTCGCCCCGGGACAGGGTTATACGATGAGCAGTTCTTC TRBD1 TRBJ2-1 few TRBV6-5
CASSIQGAGTEAFF TGTGCCAGCAGTATACAGGGGGCAGGGACTGAAGCTTTCTTT TRBD1 TRBJ1-1 . TRBV6-5
CASSIVLGGTYEQYF TGTGCCAGTAGTATAGTTTTGGGTGGGACCTACGAGCAGTACTTC . TRBJ2-7 . TRBV19
CASSHHGASQNEQFF TGTGCCAGCAGCCATCATGGGGCGAGTCAGAATGAGCAGTTCTTC . TRBJ2-1 . TRBV14
CASSQLTNSYEQYF TGTGCCAGCAGTCAACTGACTAACTCCTACGAGCAGTACTTC . TRBJ2-7 once TRBV2
CASSYFAENYGYTF TGTGCCAGCAGTTACTTCGCGGAAAACTATGGCTACACCTTC . TRBJ1-2 . TRBV12-3/TRBV12-4
CSATPFSGGGRHEQYF TGCAGTGCTACCCCTTTTAGCGGGGGAGGTCGACACGAGCAGTACTTC TRBD2 TRBJ2-7 once TRBV20-1
CASSPDRLALHF TGTGCCAGCAGCCCGGACAGGTTGGCCCTCCACTTT TRBD1 TRBJ1-6 . TRBV27
CASSLGPGTSVYNEQFF TGTGCCAGCAGCTTGGGCCCCGGGACTAGCGTCTACAATGAGCAGTTCTTC TRBD2 TRBJ2-1 . TRBV5-6
CSGDQGPSTDTQYF TGCAGCGGGGATCAGGGACCTAGCACAGATACGCAGTATTTT . TRBJ2-3 . TRBV29-1
CASSLTGETYEQYF TGTGCCAGCAGCCTGACAGGGGAAACCTACGAGCAGTACTTC TRBD1 TRBJ2-7 few TRBV28
CASSLGPGRGSPLHF TGTGCCAGCAGTTTGGGGCCAGGGCGGGGTTCACCCCTCCACTTT . TRBJ1-6 . TRBV27
CSAGRGINEQFF TGCAGCGCCGGTCGCGGGATCAATGAGCAGTTCTTC . TRBJ2-1 . TRBV29-1
CASSLNYPGGEQFF TGTGCCAGCAGCTTAAACTACCCTGGAGGTGAGCAGTTCTTC . TRBJ2-1 few TRBV11-2
CASSSRNEQYF TGTGCCAGTAGCAGTCGTAACGAGCAGTACTTC . TRBJ2-7 . TRBV19
CASSPWTGGEQYF TGTGCCAGCAGTCCATGGACAGGCGGCGAGCAGTACTTC TRBD1 TRBJ2-7 few TRBV27
CASSVDRAQGNEQYF TGTGCCAGCAGCGTGGACAGGGCCCAAGGGAACGAGCAGTACTTC TRBD1 TRBJ2-7 . TRBV27
CASSDSPLGQPQHF TGTGCCAGCAGTGATAGTCCCCTGGGTCAGCCCCAGCATTTT . TRBJ1-5 once TRBV6-6
CASRLVNEQFF TGTGCCTCCCGATTGGTCAATGAGCAGTTCTTC . TRBJ2-1 . TRBV6-2/TRBV6-3
CSVVTGQVGTEAFF TGCAGCGTCGTTACCGGACAGGTGGGGACTGAAGCTTTCTTT TRBD1 TRBJ1-1 few TRBV29-1
CAISESLSETQYF TGTGCCATCAGTGAGTCGCTTAGTGAGACCCAGTACTTC . TRBJ2-5 . TRBV10-3
CASSFRASYEQYF TGTGCCAGCAGCTTTAGGGCCTCCTACGAGCAGTACTTC . TRBJ2-7 few TRBV5-4